These 19 T cell receptor beta chains were all obtained from the same sample, sequenced in a study of shared clonotypes between healthy human individuals. Clones were sequenced by immunoSEQ multiplex PCR, and TCRdb holds only the in-frame ones, with some missing. The sample has about 1.4 million clones; roughly 97% are singletons. The sequencing sample was made of naive CD4+ T cells sorted from blood. Indicated subset: CD45RA+ positively selected. Receptor source: a man aged 25 to 40 in good health.

The chain carries TRBV19 and TRBJ2-1; D gene ambiguous. Trimming pared 5 bases from V and 0 bases from J, leaving 11 bases between. Germline V gives CDR1 LNHDA, CDR2 SQIVND (reference sequence). The length of the CDR3 is 15 residues. This chain's CDR3 is CASSGYGSSYNEQFF. The CDR3 region has the DNA TGTGCCAGTAGTGGCTACGGTAGCTCCTACAATGAGCAGTTCTTC.

The chain has TRBV29-1 and TRBJ2-3; D may be TRBD2 (5 bases). The CDR3 is 13 residues long. V was pared by 3 bases and J by 6 bases, with 13 bases between. Germline CDR1 SQVTM, CDR2 ANQGSEA. The CDR3: CSVDSLAMDTQYF. The CDR3 region has the DNA TGCAGCGTTGATAGCCTAGCTATGGATACGCAGTATTTT.

This chain connects TRBV6-6 to TRBJ2-7; TRBD2 agrees at 12 bases. This CDR3 spans 16 amino acids. J was trimmed by 1 base and V by 7 bases; bases with no gene match: 8. In germline, CDR1 is MNHNY, CDR2 SVGAGI (reference sequence). The DNA of the CDR3 is TGTGCCAGCACTAGCGGGAGGGCCTTTGGTTCCTACGAGCAGTACTTC. Its translation is CASTSGRAFGSYEQYF.

The chain is built from TRBV18 and TRBJ2-7; 9 nucleotides agree with TRBD1. Trimming took 5 bases from V and 4 from J; bases not matched to a gene: 12. The germline CDR1 and CDR2 sequences are KGHSH and LQKENI. There are 16 residues in the CDR3. CDR3 sequence (DNA): TGTGCCAGCTCATATTTGGCCGGGACAGGGAGTTACGAGCAGTACTTC. As protein: CASSYLAGTGSYEQYF. The whole variable domain, filled in from reference TRBV18 and TRBJ2-7, reads NAGVMQNPRHLVRRRGQEARLRCSPMKGHSHVYWYRQLPEEGLKFMVYLQKENIIDESGMPKERFSAEFPKEGPSILRIQQVVRGDSAAYFCASSYLAGTGSYEQYFGPGTRLTVT.

The chain combines TRBV5-1 with TRBJ2-1; D may be TRBD2 (6 bases). The CDR3 totals 17 residues. The ends were cut back, 0 bases at V and 1 base at J, with 14 bases in the middle. The germline V gene has CDR1 SGHRS and CDR2 YFSETQ. The CDR3 loop reads CASSLAASVSSYNEQFF. CDR3 DNA sequence: TGCGCCAGCAGCTTGGCGGCTAGCGTCAGTTCCTACAATGAGCAGTTCTTC.

The chain employs TRBV15 and TRBJ2-5, with D uncertain. Trimming removed 4 bases from V and 2 bases from J, with 11 bases in between. This CDR3 is 14 amino acids long. Germline V CDR1 and CDR2: LNHNV, YYDKDF (reference sequence). The CDR3 spells CATSTQNSQETQYF. In DNA, the CDR3 is TGTGCCACCAGCACACAGAATTCTCAAGAGACCCAGTACTTC.

This clone appeared a few times. This chain links TRBV29-1 with TRBJ1-1; no reliable D call. In germline, CDR1 is SQVTM, CDR2 ANQGSEA. The CDR3 spans 9 residues. V was cut by 7 bases and J by 6 bases, with 6 bases left in between. The CDR3: CSALPEAFF. In nucleotides, the CDR3 is TGCAGCGCCCTCCCTGAAGCTTTCTTT.

The chain links TRBV2 to TRBJ2-4, with D unresolved. The V end was cut by 1 base, the J end by 1 base, with 8 bases between. From germline, CDR1 is SNHLY and CDR2 FYNNEI. The CDR3 is 15 amino acids. The CDR3 sequence: CASSEELRAKNIQYF. The CDR3, as DNA: TGTGCCAGCAGTGAAGAACTGAGGGCCAAAAACATTCAGTACTTC.

The chain recombines TRBV28 with TRBJ1-2; D gene uncertain. V lost 7 bases and J lost 0, with 9 bases in between. The CDR3 consists of 13 residues. The V gene's germline CDR1 is MDHEN and CDR2 SYDVKM. This CDR3 reads CASMAGPNYGYTF. The CDR3 nucleotides read TGTGCCAGCATGGCAGGCCCTAACTATGGCTACACCTTC.

The J gene is TRBJ2-7, the V gene TRBV27; D not certain. The length of the CDR3 is 15 residues. V gave up 1 base and J gave up 0 bases, with 10 bases separating them. From germline, CDR1 is MNHEY and CDR2 SMNVEV (reference sequence). The CDR3 DNA sequence: TGTGCCAGCAGTTTATTAGGAAACCCCTCCTACGAGCAGTACTTC. Its translation is CASSLLGNPSYEQYF.

This chain joins TRBV5-6 and TRBJ2-5; D is ambiguous. V shed 3 bases and J shed 5 bases, with 14 bases lying between them. The germline gives CDR1 SGHDT, CDR2 YYEEEE. This CDR3 comprises 14 residues. This CDR3 reads CASSSPSGGETQYF. The CDR3 region has the DNA TGTGCCAGCAGCTCCCCGTCGGGTGGGGAGACCCAGTACTTC.

The V and J genes are TRBV7-2 and TRBJ2-5; 8 nucleotides line up with TRBD2. Losses at the gene ends were 11 bases for V and 4 bases for J; bases not matched to a gene: 12. This CDR3 has 14 amino acids. Germline V lookup: CDR1 SGHTA, CDR2 FQGNSA. The CDR3 DNA reads TGTGCCTCCAAGCCGGGAGGGGTGAGAGAGACCCAGTACTTC. Its protein is CASKPGGVRETQYF.

CDR3 DNA sequence: TGTGCCAGCAGCTTAATAGCGGGACCGAACACCGGGGAGCTGTTTTTT. Protein sequence: CASSLIAGPNTGELFF. V gene TRBV7-3 combines with J gene TRBJ2-2, with TRBD2 matching 8 bases. Germline values: CDR1 SGHTA, CDR2 FQGTGA. This CDR3 region has 16 residues. V lost 1 base and J lost 0; bases outside the gene matches: 1.

V and J are TRBV5-5 and TRBJ2-7, with 12 positions matching TRBD1. The CDR3 contains 14 residues. The V gene's germline CDR1 is SGHKS and CDR2 YYEKEE (reference sequence). J lost 6 bases, V lost 4 bases, and 5 bases had no gene match. The CDR3: CASSEGTGGIEQYF. The CDR3 DNA follows: TGTGCCAGCAGCGAAGGGACAGGGGGCATCGAGCAGTACTTC.

The chain is built from TRBV7-8 and TRBJ2-1; either TRBD1 or TRBD2 may supply D (5 bases each). V was pared by 3 bases and J by 4 bases, with 10 bases between. The germline V gene encodes CDR1 SGHVS and CDR2 FQNEAQ. The CDR3 loop spans 14 amino acids. CDR3 sequence: CASSFRDRYNEQFF. The DNA of the CDR3 is TGTGCCAGCAGCTTCCGGGACCGATACAATGAGCAGTTCTTC.

The J gene is TRBJ1-2, the V gene TRBV7-2; D unresolved. Germline V gives CDR1 SGHTA, CDR2 FQGNSA. The V and J ends lost 5 bases and 5 bases respectively, with 12 bases between them. This CDR3 has 13 residues. CDR3 protein: CASSPLGIYGYTF. The CDR3 coding sequence is TGTGCCAGCAGCCCCTTGGGGATTTATGGCTACACCTTC. The variable domain in full, with the rest retrieved from reference TRBV7-2 and TRBJ1-2, is GAGVSQSPSNKVTEKGKDVELRCDPISGHTALYWYRQSLGQGLEFLIYFQGNSAPDKSGLPSDRFSAERTGGSVSTLTIQRTQQEDSAVYLCASSPLGIYGYTFGSGTRLTVV.

The chain employs TRBV9 and TRBJ2-2, with 12 bases lining up with TRBD2. Per germline, CDR1 SGDLS and CDR2 YYNGEE. The CDR3 runs 16 residues. V was pared by 3 bases and J by 3 bases, with 3 bases of the junction left unmatched. The CDR3 is CASSASGRVDTGELFF. In nucleotides, the CDR3 is TGTGCCAGCAGCGCTAGCGGGAGGGTGGACACCGGGGAGCTGTTTTTT. Drawing the rest from reference TRBV9 and TRBJ2-2, the complete variable domain is DSGVTQTPKHLITATGQRVTLRCSPRSGDLSVYWYQQSLDQGLQFLIQYYNGEERAKGNILERFSAQQFPDLHSELNLSSLELGDSALYFCASSASGRVDTGELFFGEGSRLTVL.

This chain uses TRBV15 with TRBJ1-3; 7 nucleotides match TRBD1. Trimming removed 2 bases from V and 2 bases from J; junction bases left unmatched: 6. This CDR3 comprises 16 residues. Germline V gene sequence: CDR1 LNHNV, CDR2 YYDKDF (reference sequence). The CDR3 sequence is CATSRLGQGAGNTIYF. CDR3 DNA: TGTGCCACCAGCAGACTGGGTCAGGGGGCTGGAAACACCATATATTTT. Full variable domain (outside the CDR3, taken from reference TRBV15 and TRBJ1-3): DAMVIQNPRYQVTQFGKPVTLSCSQTLNHNVMYWYQQKSSQAPKLLFHYYDKDFNNEADTPDNFQSRRPNTSFCFLDIRSPGLGDTAMYLCATSRLGQGAGNTIYFGEGSWLTVV.

The CDR3 loop is CASSSRLAGYYNEQFF. CDR3 DNA sequence: TGTGCCAGCAGCTCCAGACTAGCAGGATACTACAATGAGCAGTTCTTC. The chain carries TRBV9 and TRBJ2-1; 7 bases align to TRBD2. The trim removed 4 bases at V and 3 bases at J, leaving 10 bases unmatched. Germline V gene data show CDR1 as SGDLS and CDR2 as YYNGEE. This CDR3 is built from 16 residues.